This T cell receptor beta chain was sequenced in a study of T cell repertoires in cytomegalovirus infection. Study as a whole: It can be stated that public TCR beta signatures indicated CMV infection as well as a matching HLA type.

TCRdb re-analysed the reads in MiXCR, keeping a single row per CDR3 protein. Of under 850,000 distinct CDR3 sequences in the sample, about a third are singletons; the top ten hold 2.5% to 3.5%. This clonotype was counted many times. This CDR3 is 13 amino acids long. The germline gives CDR1 LNHDA, CDR2 SQIVND (reference sequence). V was pared by 3 bases and J by 5 bases, with 8 bases between. The rearrangement joins TRBV19 to TRBJ2-1; D is unresolved. Sequencing was performed on PBMCs. The sequence came from a human donor in good health (CMV status not recorded). Some clones in this sample may be carry-over from other donors' samples. CDR3 sequence (DNA): TGTGCCAGTAGTATCGGCCTAAACAATGAGCAGTTCTTC. It is translated as CASSIGLNNEQFF.